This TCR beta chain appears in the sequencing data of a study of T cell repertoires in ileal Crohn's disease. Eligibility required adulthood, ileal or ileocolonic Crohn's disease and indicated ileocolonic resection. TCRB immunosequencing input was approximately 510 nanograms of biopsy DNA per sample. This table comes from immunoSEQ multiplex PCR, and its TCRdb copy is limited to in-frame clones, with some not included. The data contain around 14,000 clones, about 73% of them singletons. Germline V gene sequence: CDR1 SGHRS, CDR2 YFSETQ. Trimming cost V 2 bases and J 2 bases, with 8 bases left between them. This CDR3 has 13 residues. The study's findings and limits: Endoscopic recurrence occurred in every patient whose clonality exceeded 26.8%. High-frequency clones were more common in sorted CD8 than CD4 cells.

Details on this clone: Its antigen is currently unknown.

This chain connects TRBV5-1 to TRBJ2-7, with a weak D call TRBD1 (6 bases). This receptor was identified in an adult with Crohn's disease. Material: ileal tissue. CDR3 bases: TGCGCCAGCAGCTTCCAGGGGACCTACGAGCAGTACTTC. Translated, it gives CASSFQGTYEQYF.